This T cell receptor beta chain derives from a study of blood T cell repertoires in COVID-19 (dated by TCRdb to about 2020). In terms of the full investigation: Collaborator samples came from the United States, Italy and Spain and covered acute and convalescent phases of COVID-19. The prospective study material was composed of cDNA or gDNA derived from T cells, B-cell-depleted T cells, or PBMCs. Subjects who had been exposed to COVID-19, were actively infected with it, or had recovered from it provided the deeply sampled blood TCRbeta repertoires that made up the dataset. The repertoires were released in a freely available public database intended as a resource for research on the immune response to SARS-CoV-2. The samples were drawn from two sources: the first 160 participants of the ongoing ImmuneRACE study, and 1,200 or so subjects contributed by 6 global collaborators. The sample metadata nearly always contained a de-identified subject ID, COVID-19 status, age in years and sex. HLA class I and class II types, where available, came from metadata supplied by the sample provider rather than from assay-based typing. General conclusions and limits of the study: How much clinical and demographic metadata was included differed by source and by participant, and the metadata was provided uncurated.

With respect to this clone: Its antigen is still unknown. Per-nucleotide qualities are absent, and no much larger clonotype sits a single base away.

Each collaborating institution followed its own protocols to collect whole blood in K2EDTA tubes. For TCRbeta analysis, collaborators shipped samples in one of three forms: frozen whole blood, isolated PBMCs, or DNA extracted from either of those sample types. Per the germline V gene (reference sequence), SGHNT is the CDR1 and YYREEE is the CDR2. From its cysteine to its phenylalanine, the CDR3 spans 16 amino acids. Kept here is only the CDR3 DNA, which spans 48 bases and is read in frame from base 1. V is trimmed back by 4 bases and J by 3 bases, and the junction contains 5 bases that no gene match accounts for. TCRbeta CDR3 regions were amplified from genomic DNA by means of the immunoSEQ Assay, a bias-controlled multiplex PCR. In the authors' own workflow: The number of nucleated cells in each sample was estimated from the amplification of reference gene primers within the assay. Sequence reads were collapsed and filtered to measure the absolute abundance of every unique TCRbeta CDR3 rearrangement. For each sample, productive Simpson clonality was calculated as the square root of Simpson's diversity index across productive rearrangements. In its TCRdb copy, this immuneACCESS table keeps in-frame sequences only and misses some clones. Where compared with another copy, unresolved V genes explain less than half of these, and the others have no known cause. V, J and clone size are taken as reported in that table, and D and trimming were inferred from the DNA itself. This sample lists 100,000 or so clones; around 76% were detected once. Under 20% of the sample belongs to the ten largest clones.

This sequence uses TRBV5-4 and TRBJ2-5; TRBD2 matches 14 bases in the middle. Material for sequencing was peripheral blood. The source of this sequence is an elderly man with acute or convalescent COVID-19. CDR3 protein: CASSRGLAGVEETQYF. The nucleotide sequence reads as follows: TGTGCCAGCAGCAGGGGACTAGCGGGAGTCGAAGAGACCCAGTACTTC.